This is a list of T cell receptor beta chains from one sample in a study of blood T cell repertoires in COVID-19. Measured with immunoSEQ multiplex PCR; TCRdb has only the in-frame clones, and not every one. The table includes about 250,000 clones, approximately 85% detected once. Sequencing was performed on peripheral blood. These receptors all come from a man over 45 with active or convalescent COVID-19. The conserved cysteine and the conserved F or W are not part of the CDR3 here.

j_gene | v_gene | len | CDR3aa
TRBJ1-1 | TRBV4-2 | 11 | ASSQTGNTEAF
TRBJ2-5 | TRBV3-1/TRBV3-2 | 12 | ASSRNTGAETQY
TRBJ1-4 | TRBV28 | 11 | ASSRGANEKLF
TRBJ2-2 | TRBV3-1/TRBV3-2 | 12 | ASSQVRGSGELF
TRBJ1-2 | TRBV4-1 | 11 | ASSQLYNYGYT
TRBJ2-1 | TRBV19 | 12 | ASTRQTSSHEQF
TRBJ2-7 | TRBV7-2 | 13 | ASSPGGRDRPEQY
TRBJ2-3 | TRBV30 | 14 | AWSKVGGGNTDTQY
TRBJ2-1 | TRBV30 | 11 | AWKSGGPSEQF
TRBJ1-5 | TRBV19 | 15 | ASSITLRQGGNQPQH